The source of this TCR beta chain is a study of T cell repertoires in cytomegalovirus infection. The wider study: Matching HLA type, along with CMV infection, was indicated by public TCR beta signatures.

Regarding the study as a whole: The cumulative frequency of public TCR beta families distinguished individuals who carried CMV together with the relevant HLA. The ex vivo response was dominated by HLA-C-restricted CMV-specific TCR beta clonotypes.

The CDR3 runs to 16 residues. Losses at the gene ends were 3 bases for V and 6 bases for J; bases not matched to a gene: 11. CDR1 is SGHAT and CDR2 is FQNNGV in the germline V gene. This clonotype was recorded a few times. What it recognizes is unknown. MiXCR was run by TCRdb on the reads, yielding one entry per CDR3 protein. The table includes nearly 450,000 distinct CDR3 sequences, roughly 30% detected once. The specimen was PBMCs. The TCR was taken from a human donor in good health (CMV status not recorded). Some clones in this sample may be carry-over from other donors' samples. The V and J genes are TRBV11-2 and TRBJ1-2, with 9 bases aligning to TRBD1. CDR3 coding DNA: TGTGCCAGCAGCTTGAGACCGGGACAGGGAATGGATGGCTACACCTTC. Translated, it gives CASSLRPGQGMDGYTF.